This section outlines one TCR beta chain sequence together with its context. The antigen remains unidentified. The CDR3 covers 15 residues. Germline-derived CDR1 and CDR2 are LNHNV and YYDKDF (reference sequence). V was clipped by 1 base and J by 7 bases, with 11 bases between them. This sample is part of a study of T cell responses to AZD1222 COVID-19 vaccine. Study observations and caveats: Spike-spanning, vaccine-associated CD4 TCRs were dominant at 160-218 and 743-854. The sample set comprised mostly white British donors with more females, and clonal diversity was possibly underestimated.

Analysis merged second doses at about 4 or about 12 weeks. Profiling relied on immunoSEQ multiplex PCR, and the TCRdb table lists in-frame clones only, not all of them. Here the sample spans approximately 150,000 clones, roughly 90% being singletons. V and J are TRBV15 and TRBJ1-6; tentatively, D is TRBD1 (6 bases). The source of this sequence is an adult who received the AZD1222 COVID-19 vaccine. The sequencing used peripheral blood, collected 28 days after the second AZD1222 dose. The CDR3 region is CATSRAWTANSPLHF. CDR3 DNA: TGTGCCACCAGCAGAGCATGGACAGCCAATTCACCCCTCCACTTT.